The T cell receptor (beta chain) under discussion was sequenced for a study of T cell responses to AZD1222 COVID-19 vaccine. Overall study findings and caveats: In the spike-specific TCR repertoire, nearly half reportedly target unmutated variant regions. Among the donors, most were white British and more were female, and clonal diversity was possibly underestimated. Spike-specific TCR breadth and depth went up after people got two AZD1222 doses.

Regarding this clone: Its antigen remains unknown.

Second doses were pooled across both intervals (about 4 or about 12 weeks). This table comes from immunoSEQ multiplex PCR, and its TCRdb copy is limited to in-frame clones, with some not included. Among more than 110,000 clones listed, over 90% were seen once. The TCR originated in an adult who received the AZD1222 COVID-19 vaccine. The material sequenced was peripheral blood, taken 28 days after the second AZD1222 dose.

CDR3 nucleotide sequence: TGTGCCAGCGGGGGCTACGAGCAGTACTTC. Its protein is CASGGYEQYF. The chain links TRBV28 to TRBJ2-7; D tentatively reads TRBD1 or TRBD2 (5 bases each). Germline assignment: CDR1 MDHEN and CDR2 SYDVKM. CDR3 length: 10 amino acids. V gave up 8 bases and J gave up 3 bases, with 5 bases separating them.